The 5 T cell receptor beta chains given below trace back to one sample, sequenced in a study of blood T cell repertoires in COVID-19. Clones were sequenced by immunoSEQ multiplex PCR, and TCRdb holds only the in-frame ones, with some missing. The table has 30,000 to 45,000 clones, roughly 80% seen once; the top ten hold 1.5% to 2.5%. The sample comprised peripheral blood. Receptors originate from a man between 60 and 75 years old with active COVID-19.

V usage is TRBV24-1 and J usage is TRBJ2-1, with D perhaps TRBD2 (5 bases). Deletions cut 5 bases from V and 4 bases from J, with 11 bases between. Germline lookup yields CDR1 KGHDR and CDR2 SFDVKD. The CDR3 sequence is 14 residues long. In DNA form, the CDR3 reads TGTGCCACCAGTGCTGGGCGGGTGTACAATGAGCAGTTCTTC. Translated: CATSAGRVYNEQFF.

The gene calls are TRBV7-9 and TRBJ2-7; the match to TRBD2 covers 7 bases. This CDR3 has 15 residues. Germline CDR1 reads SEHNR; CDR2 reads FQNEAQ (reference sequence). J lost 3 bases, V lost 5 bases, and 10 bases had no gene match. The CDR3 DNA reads TGTGCCAGCAGCCCCCCCTTTGGGGGGGGCTACGAGCAGTACTTC. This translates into CASSPPFGGGYEQYF.

The CDR3 region is CASSLARTGGPGELFF. CDR3 DNA: TGTGCCAGCAGCTTAGCGAGGACAGGGGGACCCGGGGAGCTGTTTTTT. This chain uses TRBV7-9 with TRBJ2-2; 10 bases match TRBD1. Trimming removed 0 bases from V and 6 bases from J; junction bases left unmatched: 4. Germline V gives CDR1 SEHNR, CDR2 FQNEAQ (reference sequence). The CDR3 spans 16 residues. The full variable domain, in which reference TRBV7-9 and TRBJ2-2 provide the parts outside the CDR3, is DTGVSQNPRHKITKRGQNVTFRCDPISEHNRLYWYRQTLGQGPEFLTYFQNEAQLEKSRLLSDRFSAERPKGSFSTLEIQRTEQGDSAMYLCASSLARTGGPGELFFGEGSRLTVL.

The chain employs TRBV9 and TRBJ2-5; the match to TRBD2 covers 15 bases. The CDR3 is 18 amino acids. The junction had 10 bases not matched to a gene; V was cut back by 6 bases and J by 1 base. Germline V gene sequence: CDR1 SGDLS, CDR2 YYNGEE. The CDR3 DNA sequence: TGTGCCAGCACAACTGGGACTAGCGGGGGGCCCCTCCAAGAGACCCAGTACTTC. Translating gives CASTTGTSGGPLQETQYF. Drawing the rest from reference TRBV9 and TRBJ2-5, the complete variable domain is DSGVTQTPKHLITATGQRVTLRCSPRSGDLSVYWYQQSLDQGLQFLIQYYNGEERAKGNILERFSAQQFPDLHSELNLSSLELGDSALYFCASTTGTSGGPLQETQYFGPGTRLLVL.

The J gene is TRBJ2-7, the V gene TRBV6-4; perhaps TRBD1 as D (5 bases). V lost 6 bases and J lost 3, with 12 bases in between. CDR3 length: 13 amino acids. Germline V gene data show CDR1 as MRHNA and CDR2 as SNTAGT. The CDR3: CASRAKGHYEQYF. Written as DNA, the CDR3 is TGTGCCAGCAGGGCCAAAGGACACTACGAGCAGTACTTC.